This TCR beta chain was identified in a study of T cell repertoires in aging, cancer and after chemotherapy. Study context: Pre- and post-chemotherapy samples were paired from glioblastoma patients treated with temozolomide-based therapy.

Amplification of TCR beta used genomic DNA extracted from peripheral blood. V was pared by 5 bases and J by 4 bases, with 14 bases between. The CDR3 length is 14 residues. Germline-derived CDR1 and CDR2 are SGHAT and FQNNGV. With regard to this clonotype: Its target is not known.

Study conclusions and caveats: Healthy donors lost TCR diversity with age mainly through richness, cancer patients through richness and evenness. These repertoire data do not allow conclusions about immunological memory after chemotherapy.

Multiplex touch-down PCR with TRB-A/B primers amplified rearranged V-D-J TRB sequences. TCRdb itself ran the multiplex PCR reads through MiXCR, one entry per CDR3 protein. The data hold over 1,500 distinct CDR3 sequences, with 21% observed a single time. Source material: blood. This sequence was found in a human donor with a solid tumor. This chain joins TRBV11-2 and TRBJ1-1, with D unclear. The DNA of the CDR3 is TGTGCCAGCAGCCCTCTTTCCACGGCCACTGAAGCTTTCTTT. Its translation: CASSPLSTATEAFF.